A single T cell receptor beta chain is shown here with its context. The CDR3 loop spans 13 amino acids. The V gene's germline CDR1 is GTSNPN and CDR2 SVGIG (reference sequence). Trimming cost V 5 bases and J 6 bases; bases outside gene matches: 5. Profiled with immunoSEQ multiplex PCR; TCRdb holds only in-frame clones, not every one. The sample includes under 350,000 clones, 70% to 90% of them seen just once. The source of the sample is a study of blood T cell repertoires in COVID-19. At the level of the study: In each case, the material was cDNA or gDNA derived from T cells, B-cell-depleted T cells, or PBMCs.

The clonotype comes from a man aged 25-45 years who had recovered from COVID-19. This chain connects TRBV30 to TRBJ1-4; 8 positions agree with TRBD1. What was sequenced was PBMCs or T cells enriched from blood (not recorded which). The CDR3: CAWGQGLDEKLFF. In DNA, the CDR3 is TGTGCCTGGGGACAGGGTCTGGATGAAAAACTGTTTTTT.